Presented here are 11 T cell receptor beta chains from one specimen sequenced in a study of cytotoxic CD8 clonotypes in ibrutinib-treated CLL. Only in-frame clones appear in the TCRdb table, and some are missing; sequencing was by immunoSEQ multiplex PCR. The data show 300,000 to 350,000 clones, more than 65% seen once. The source was PBMCs, collected before ibrutinib treatment. These receptors were taken from a human donor with chronic lymphocytic leukemia.

The chain couples TRBV6-1 to TRBJ1-2; TRBD1 agrees at 8 bases. From germline, CDR1 is MNHNS and CDR2 SASEGT. V shed 7 bases and J 7 bases; nucleotides not matched to a gene: 8. The CDR3 contains 13 residues. CDR3 in DNA: TGTGCCAGCACCATTAGACAGGGGTTTGGCTACACCTTC. Protein: CASTIRQGFGYTF.

The V and J genes are TRBV30 and TRBJ2-3, with 12 bases aligning to TRBD2. In germline, CDR1 is GTSNPN, CDR2 SVGIG (reference sequence). The CDR3 runs to 12 residues. As DNA, the CDR3 is TGTGCTTCTGGGCTAGCGGGAGGGGCGCAGTATTTT. Protein sequence: CASGLAGGAQYF.

V gene TRBV5-4 combines with J gene TRBJ1-2; D is perhaps TRBD1 (6 bases). V was clipped by 2 bases and J by 4 bases, with 12 bases between them. The V gene's germline CDR1 is SGHNT and CDR2 YYREEE (reference sequence). The CDR3 length is 14 residues. CDR3 sequence (DNA): TGTGCCAGCAGCTTTCCAGCAGGGGCCTATGGCTACACCTTC. Translated, it gives CASSFPAGAYGYTF. The full variable domain, rest sourced from reference TRBV5-4 and TRBJ1-2, is ETGVTQSPTHLIKTRGQQVTLRCSSQSGHNTVSWYQQALGQGPQFIFQYYREEENGRGNFPPRFSGLQFPNYSSELNVNALELDDSALYLCASSFPAGAYGYTFGSGTRLTVV.

The chain carries TRBV7-9 and TRBJ2-7; a weak D match, TRBD2 (6 bases). Deletions cut 0 bases from V and 0 bases from J, with 9 bases between. There are 15 residues in the CDR3. The V gene's germline CDR1 is SEHNR and CDR2 FQNEAQ (reference sequence). The CDR3 nucleotides read TGTGCCAGCAGCTTAGCAAGCGGGTACTCCTACGAGCAGTACTTC. As protein: CASSLASGYSYEQYF.

Only one count was recorded for this clone. The V and J genes are TRBV30 and TRBJ1-5; D may be TRBD1 (5 bases). Trimming removed 1 base at V and 5 bases at J, with 9 bases between. The CDR3 runs 13 residues. Germline CDR1 reads GTSNPN; CDR2 reads SVGIG (reference sequence). In DNA, the CDR3 is TGTGCCTGGAGTGCGGGGGGGGATCAGCCCCAGCATTTT. Translation gives CAWSAGGDQPQHF.

The chain uses TRBV11-3 and TRBJ2-3; unclear D gene. V was cut by 3 bases and J by 1 base, with 5 bases left in between. Germline V lookup: CDR1 SGHNT, CDR2 YENEEA. The CDR3 loop spans 13 amino acids. The CDR3 DNA follows: TGTGCCAGCAGCTTCTCCGGCACAGATACGCAGTATTTT. Residues: CASSFSGTDTQYF.

The chain has TRBV7-9 and TRBJ2-1, with D uncertain. The CDR3 contains 16 residues. Trimming cost V 5 bases and J 0 bases, with 14 bases left between them. CDR1 SEHNR and CDR2 FQNEAQ come from the germline V gene (reference sequence). The CDR3 region is CASSLYRRHSYNEQFF. The DNA of the CDR3 is TGTGCCAGCAGCCTCTATCGGCGACACTCCTACAATGAGCAGTTCTTC.

This clone appeared a single time. The chain joins TRBV18 to TRBJ2-2; D ambiguous. The ends were cut back, 3 bases at V and 0 bases at J, with 8 bases in the middle. Per germline, CDR1 KGHSH and CDR2 LQKENI. CDR3 size: 15 residues. CDR3: CASSPSRTNTGELFF. CDR3 sequence (DNA): TGTGCCAGCTCACCGTCCAGAACGAACACCGGGGAGCTGTTTTTT.

The V and J genes are TRBV9 and TRBJ2-1; D gene ambiguous. Germline V gene lookup returns CDR1 SGDLS and CDR2 YYNGEE. V was trimmed by 7 bases and J by 0 bases, leaving 8 bases between them. The CDR3 runs to 13 residues. CDR3 protein: CASSPGSYNEQFF. The CDR3, as DNA: TGTGCCAGCTCGCCTGGCTCCTACAATGAGCAGTTCTTC.

V gene TRBV4-3 combines with J gene TRBJ2-7; 11 bases align to TRBD2. Per the germline V gene, CDR1 is LGHNA and CDR2 is YSLEER. The J segment lost 5 bases and the V segment lost 4 bases, leaving 13 bases of the junction unmatched. This CDR3 has 17 residues. CDR3 residues: CASSRELAGGPHDEQYF. CDR3 sequence (DNA): TGCGCCAGCAGCCGCGAATTAGCGGGAGGGCCGCATGACGAGCAGTACTTC.

The chain combines TRBV7-2 with TRBJ1-4, with 7 bases that match TRBD1. CDR3 length equals 15 residues. Germline CDR1 reads SGHTA; CDR2 reads FQGNSA. V was clipped by 5 bases and J by 7 bases; unmatched bases: 10. CDR3 bases: TGTGCCAGCAGCCGAAATCAGGGGGACGGTGAAAAACTGTTTTTT. Amino acid sequence: CASSRNQGDGEKLFF.